A single sample gave rise to the 6 T cell receptor beta chains below, sequenced in a study. TCRdb re-called the RT-PCR reads through MiXCR, storing one row per CDR3 protein. The repertoire holds 650,000 to 800,000 distinct CDR3 sequences, 14% seen once, with about 3.6% in the top ten. The sequenced sample was memory CD4+ T cells from blood. These receptors were taken from a female donor in good health, serving as a healthy control.

This clonotype was detected many times. The chain carries TRBV12-3 or TRBV12-4 and TRBJ2-7; tentatively, D is TRBD1 (6 bases). The CDR3 is made up of 13 amino acids. The V end was cut by 7 bases, the J end by 3 bases, with 13 bases between. This CDR3 reads CASTDRKIYEQYF. CDR3 bases: TGTGCCAGCACCGACAGGAAAATCTACGAGCAGTACTTC.

This clonotype was observed many times. In DNA form, the CDR3 reads TGTGCCAGCAGCCCCACCCGGAGCAGACAGGGGATCGGACTAGCGTTATACGAGCAGTACTTC. It is translated as CASSPTRSRQGIGLALYEQYF. The V call is TRBV6-6, the J call TRBJ2-7; D may be TRBD2 (9 bases). Trimming removed 6 bases from V and 4 bases from J, with 37 bases in between. The CDR3 is 21 residues long. The germline V gene encodes CDR1 MNHNY and CDR2 SVGAGI (reference sequence).

This clonotype was counted many times. V is TRBV15 and J is TRBJ2-2, with D perhaps TRBD2 (5 bases). Germline CDR1 reads LNHNV; CDR2 reads YYDKDF (reference sequence). V shed 1 base and J shed 6 bases, with 15 bases lying between them. CDR3 length: 16 residues. The CDR3 DNA reads as TGTGCCACCAGCAGAGGTGGAGGAAATCAGGCCGGGGAGCTGTTTTTT. Translating gives CATSRGGGNQAGELFF.

This clonotype was seen only a few times. V is TRBV5-1 and J is TRBJ2-4, with D possibly TRBD1 on 5 matching bases. This CDR3 contains 16 residues. Germline V gene data show CDR1 as SGHRS and CDR2 as YFSETQ. The germline V and J ends were trimmed by 0 bases and 5 bases, with 15 bases remaining between them. CDR3 residues: CASSLDAGNPQNIQYF. In DNA, the CDR3 is TGCGCCAGCAGCTTGGACGCAGGGAACCCCCAAAACATTCAGTACTTC.

The V and J genes are TRBV7-2 and TRBJ2-1; tentatively, D is TRBD2 (5 bases). The length of the CDR3 is 13 residues. Germline V CDR1 and CDR2: SGHTA, FQGNSA. V gave up 5 bases and J gave up 16 bases, with 21 bases separating them. As DNA, the CDR3 is TGTGCCAGCAGCCTCGGGGTAGCCGTCGTAAAATTCTTC. Protein: CASSLGVAVVKFF.

Concerning this clonotype itself: One end of the junction does not line up with germline, which may come from a read error. The gene calls are TRBV5-1 and TRBJ1-6; D ambiguous. Germline V lookup: CDR1 SGHRS, CDR2 YFSETQ. CDR3 length: 14 amino acids. The CDR3 region has the DNA TGCGCCAGAAGCTTGGACCCGCGTAATTCACCCCTCCACTTT. Amino acids: CARSLDPRNSPLHF.